The 4 T cell receptor beta chains below were found in one sample sequenced in a study of blood T cell repertoires in COVID-19. Clones were sequenced by immunoSEQ multiplex PCR, and TCRdb holds only the in-frame ones, with some missing. This table holds about 260,000 clones, about nine tenths found once. Sequencing used peripheral blood. These receptors came from a woman between 40 and 55 years old with acute or convalescent COVID-19.

Written as DNA, the CDR3 is TGTGCCAGCAGCGGTGGCCCCGAGCGGGGGGGTACTGGGACCCAGTACTTC. Its protein product is CASSGGPERGGTGTQYF. The chain links TRBV9 to TRBJ2-5, with 10 bases identical to TRBD2. The germline CDR1 and CDR2 sequences are SGDLS and YYNGEE. This CDR3 has 17 amino acids. After removal of 3 bases from V and 7 bases from J, the junction contained 15 bases not matched to a gene.

This clone was seen a single time. This chain links TRBV7-9 with TRBJ2-4, with 11 bases that match TRBD1. The CDR3 has 19 amino acids. J lost 1 base, V lost 5 bases, and 13 bases had no gene match. Germline V gene lookup returns CDR1 SEHNR and CDR2 FQNEAQ (reference sequence). CDR3 residues: CASSTWTGGQGSAKNIQYF. The CDR3 DNA reads as TGTGCCAGCAGCACCTGGACAGGGGGCCAGGGGAGCGCCAAAAACATTCAGTACTTC. The full variable domain, its missing parts supplied by reference TRBV7-9 and TRBJ2-4, is DTGVSQNPRHKITKRGQNVTFRCDPISEHNRLYWYRQTLGQGPEFLTYFQNEAQLEKSRLLSDRFSAERPKGSFSTLEIQRTEQGDSAMYLCASSTWTGGQGSAKNIQYFGAGTRLSVL.

As to this clone: This same CDR3 is encoded by further DNA sequences in the sample. CDR3 bases: TGTGCCAGCTCGCCAGGACAGGGGGGGACCTACGAGCAGTACGTC. Amino acid sequence: CASSPGQGGTYEQYV. The genes are TRBV18 and TRBJ2-7, with 10 positions matching TRBD1. The CDR3 sequence is 15 residues long. V was pared by 6 bases and J by 2 bases, with 7 bases of the junction left unmatched. Germline loops: CDR1 KGHSH, CDR2 LQKENI.

Comment on this clone: Other DNA sequences of this sample code for an identical CDR3. The chain links TRBV4-1 to TRBJ2-6; D not resolved. The ends were cut back, 3 bases at V and 3 bases at J, with 12 bases in the middle. Per the germline V gene, CDR1 is MGHRA and CDR2 is YSYEKL. This CDR3 is 16 amino acids long. For the CDR3, the DNA is TGCGCCAGCAGCCACACGGGTATCCTTGGGGCCAACGTCCTGACTTTC. Its protein product is CASSHTGILGANVLTF.